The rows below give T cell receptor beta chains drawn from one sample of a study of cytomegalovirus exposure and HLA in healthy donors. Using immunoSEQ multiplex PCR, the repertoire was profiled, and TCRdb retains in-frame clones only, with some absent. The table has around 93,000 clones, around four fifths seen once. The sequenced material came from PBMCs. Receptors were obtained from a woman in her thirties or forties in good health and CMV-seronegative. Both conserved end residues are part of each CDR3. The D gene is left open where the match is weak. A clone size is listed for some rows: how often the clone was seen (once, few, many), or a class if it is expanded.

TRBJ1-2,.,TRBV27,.,CASSLKPRDRIGYTF,TGTGCCAGCAGTTTAAAACCCCGTGACAGGATTGGCTACACCTTC
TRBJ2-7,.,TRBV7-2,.,CASSSVSSYEQYF,TGTGCCAGCAGCTCGGTCTCTAGCTACGAGCAGTACTTC
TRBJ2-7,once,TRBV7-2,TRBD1,CASSRGQNSYEQYF,TGTGCCAGCAGCCGGGGACAGAACTCCTACGAGCAGTACTTC
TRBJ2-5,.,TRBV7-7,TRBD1,CASSLVPLGQGFMWETQYF,TGTGCTAGCAGCTTAGTACCATTGGGACAGGGCTTTATGTGGGAGACCCAGTACTTC
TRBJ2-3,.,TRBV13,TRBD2,CASSYNALAGGTDTQYF,TGTGCCAGCAGCTATAATGCCCTAGCGGGAGGCACAGATACGCAGTATTTT
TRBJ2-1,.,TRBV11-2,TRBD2,CASSFGTSGTEQFF,TGTGCCAGCAGCTTTGGGACTAGCGGGACCGAGCAGTTCTTC
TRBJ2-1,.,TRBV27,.,CASSLRRGARGRNEQFF,TGTGCCAGCAGTTTGCGACGGGGGGCGAGGGGTCGCAATGAGCAGTTCTTC
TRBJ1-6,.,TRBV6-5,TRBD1,CASTRAGGNSPLHF,TGTGCCAGCACCAGGGCAGGGGGCAATTCACCCCTCCACTTT
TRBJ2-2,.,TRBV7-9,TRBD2,CASSSSGRRTGELFF,TGTGCCAGCAGCTCGAGCGGGAGACGCACCGGGGAGCTGTTTTTT
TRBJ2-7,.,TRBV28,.,CASTGTGWSSNEQYF,TGTGCCAGCACCGGTACAGGGTGGAGTAGCAACGAGCAGTACTTC
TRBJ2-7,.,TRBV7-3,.,CASSPSQGAEQYF,TGTGCCAGCAGCCCCTCACAGGGCGCCGAGCAGTACTTC
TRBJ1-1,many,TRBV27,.,CASSSGASVAFF,TGTGCCAGCAGTTCAGGGGCGAGCGTAGCTTTCTTT
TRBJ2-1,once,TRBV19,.,CASSIGDRILLGEQFF,TGTGCCAGTAGTATTGGAGACAGAATTTTACTCGGTGAGCAGTTCTTC
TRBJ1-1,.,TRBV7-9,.,CASSLRLPGGTEAFF,TGTGCCAGCAGCTTACGGCTCCCGGGGGGCACTGAAGCTTTCTTT
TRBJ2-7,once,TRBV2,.,CASSLGVAHEQYF,TGTGCCAGCAGCCTCGGAGTAGCCCACGAGCAGTACTTC